These 15 T cell receptor beta chains were all obtained from the same sample, sequenced in a study of T-cell memory formation after mild COVID-19. Each CDR3 protein is one row after TCRdb ran MiXCR on the 5' RACE reads. The sample shows 550,000 to 600,000 distinct CDR3 sequences, roughly 17% of them seen only once. The specimen was PBMCs or a T cell subset sorted from them (not recorded which). The receptor set was obtained from an adult woman who had mild COVID-19 (a few samples of this study predate the infection). Cell type and time point are not known.

This rearrangement joins TRBV20-1 to TRBJ2-4, with TRBD2 identical over 8 bases. Trimming at V came to 7 bases and at J to 3 bases, leaving 5 bases not matched to a gene. CDR3 length equals 13 residues. Germline V gene sequence: CDR1 DFQATT, CDR2 SNEGSKA (reference sequence). The CDR3 coding sequence is TGCAGTGGAAGTAGCGGGAACAAAAACATTCAGTACTTC. It encodes CSGSSGNKNIQYF.

There are many counts of this clonotype. V gene TRBV12-3 or TRBV12-4 combines with J gene TRBJ2-7; TRBD2 matches at 7 bases. The CDR3 consists of 15 residues. With V trimmed by 1 base and J by 2 bases, 5 bases remained unmatched. The CDR3 DNA reads as TGTGCCAGCAGTTTAGAGCGGGGATCGCCCTACGAGCAGTACTTC. This codes for CASSLERGSPYEQYF.

The sample holds a few counts of this clonotype. The chain links TRBV29-1 to TRBJ1-1; D is uncertain. The CDR3 totals 15 residues. V was shortened by 5 bases and J by 0 bases, with 16 bases between the two germline ends. CDR1 SQVTM and CDR2 ANQGSEA come from the germline V gene. This chain's CDR3 is CSVSGYGVMNTEAFF. In DNA, the CDR3 is TGCAGCGTTTCTGGCTATGGGGTGATGAACACTGAAGCTTTCTTT.

Only a few counts were recorded for this clonotype. One end of the junction varies from germline; a read error may be responsible. This chain joins TRBV7-9 and TRBJ1-5; TRBD1 matches 7 bases. The CDR3 is 13 residues long. CDR1 and CDR2 (germline): SEHNR, FQNEAQ (reference sequence). This chain's CDR3 is CASTLTGDQPQHF. DNA for the CDR3: TGTGCCAGCACCTTAACAGGGGACCAGCCCCAGCATTTT.

The chain employs TRBV20-1 and TRBJ2-3; D is unresolved. Per germline, CDR1 DFQATT and CDR2 SNEGSKA (reference sequence). Trimming pared 6 bases from V and 1 base from J, leaving 14 bases between. The CDR3 is 14 amino acids. For the CDR3, the DNA is TGCAGTGCCCCCGTGGGCGTTGGCACAGATACGCAGTATTTT. This codes for CSAPVGVGTDTQYF.

The chain is built from TRBV20-1 and TRBJ2-5; 10 nucleotides line up with TRBD2. The CDR3 is 14 amino acids. CDR1 DFQATT and CDR2 SNEGSKA come from the germline V gene (reference sequence). After removal of 7 bases from V and 2 bases from J, the junction contained 7 bases not matched to a gene. CDR3 sequence: CSVRSGGTQETQYF. The CDR3 DNA is TGCAGTGTCCGTAGCGGGGGGACACAAGAGACCCAGTACTTC.

The chain carries TRBV7-2 and TRBJ1-5; 7 nucleotides align to TRBD1. V shed 4 bases, J shed 4 bases, and the junction held 7 bases outside the gene matches. Germline CDR1 is SGHTA and CDR2 is FQGNSA. The CDR3 has 15 amino acids. The CDR3 coding sequence is TGTGCCAGCAGCTCGTGGGACAGTAGAAATCAGCCCCAGCATTTT. Amino acids: CASSSWDSRNQPQHF.

In this sample, this clonotype turned up a few times. The J gene is TRBJ2-5, the V gene TRBV12-3 or TRBV12-4; no firm D call. V lost 3 bases and J lost 5, with 7 bases in between. This CDR3 is 12 amino acids long. The CDR3: CASSFYAETQYF. The CDR3 DNA follows: TGTGCCAGCAGTTTTTACGCGGAGACCCAGTACTTC.

This clonotype was observed a handful of times. The chain links TRBV9 to TRBJ2-1; TRBD2 matches 9 bases. CDR3 length: 18 amino acids. CDR1 is SGDLS and CDR2 is YYNGEE in the germline V gene. J gave up 0 bases and V 3 bases, and 10 bases lay outside the gene matches. CDR3 sequence reads: CASSETSGHTLSYNEQFF. CDR3 coding DNA: TGTGCCAGCAGCGAAACTAGCGGGCATACCCTCTCCTACAATGAGCAGTTCTTC.

The V and J genes are TRBV14 and TRBJ2-5; D not resolved. Germline values: CDR1 SGHDN, CDR2 FVKESK. The ends were cut back, 2 bases at V and 4 bases at J, with 5 bases in the middle. The CDR3 totals 12 residues. The CDR3 nucleotides read TGTGCCAGCAGCCAATCCCTAGAGACCCAGTACTTC. It is translated as CASSQSLETQYF.

This clonotype was found a few times. The rearrangement joins TRBV7-9 to TRBJ1-2; 9 bases match TRBD1. The CDR3 extends over 15 amino acids. With V trimmed by 5 bases and J by 3 bases, 7 bases remained unmatched. Germline loops: CDR1 SEHNR, CDR2 FQNEAQ (reference sequence). CDR3 loop: CASSGSDRGHYGYTF. The CDR3 DNA reads as TGTGCCAGCAGCGGATCGGACAGGGGTCACTATGGCTACACCTTC.

Only a few counts were recorded for this clonotype. V usage is TRBV3-1 and J usage is TRBJ1-2, with TRBD1 identical over 7 bases. Per the germline V gene, CDR1 is LGHDT and CDR2 is YNNKEL (reference sequence). This CDR3 region has 14 residues. Losses at the gene ends were 0 bases for V and 8 bases for J; bases not matched to a gene: 6. CDR3 coding DNA: TGTGCCAGCAGCCAAGATCGCCGAGGGGGCGGCTACACCTTC. Residues: CASSQDRRGGGYTF.

V and J are TRBV20-1 and TRBJ2-5, with a possible D match to TRBD1 (5 bases). The V end was cut by 3 bases, the J end by 10 bases, with 12 bases between. Looked up from germline, CDR1 is DFQATT and CDR2 is SNEGSKA (reference sequence). This CDR3 region has 11 residues. The CDR3 spells CSARAGLYQYF. Written as DNA, the CDR3 is TGCAGTGCTAGGGCAGGGCTATACCAGTACTTC.

The chain uses TRBV15 and TRBJ1-2, with TRBD1 as a possible D gene (5 bases). The CDR3 extends over 15 amino acids. The V gene's germline CDR1 is LNHNV and CDR2 YYDKDF (reference sequence). With 0 bases removed from V and 10 bases from J, the gap between germline ends came to 18 bases. CDR3 coding DNA: TGTGCCACCAGCAGAGAAAAGGGGATTCCTAGAGACTACACCTTC. This translates into CATSREKGIPRDYTF.

The chain uses TRBV4-2 and TRBJ1-1; D is unresolved. Germline V CDR1 and CDR2: LGHNA, YNFKEQ. V lost 6 bases and J 1 base, leaving 21 bases between the germline ends. This CDR3 has 17 residues. CDR3 nucleotides: TGTGCCAGCAGTGACCGGGATCCCTCCGGGGAGAACACTGAAGCTTTCTTT. Its translation is CASSDRDPSGENTEAFF.